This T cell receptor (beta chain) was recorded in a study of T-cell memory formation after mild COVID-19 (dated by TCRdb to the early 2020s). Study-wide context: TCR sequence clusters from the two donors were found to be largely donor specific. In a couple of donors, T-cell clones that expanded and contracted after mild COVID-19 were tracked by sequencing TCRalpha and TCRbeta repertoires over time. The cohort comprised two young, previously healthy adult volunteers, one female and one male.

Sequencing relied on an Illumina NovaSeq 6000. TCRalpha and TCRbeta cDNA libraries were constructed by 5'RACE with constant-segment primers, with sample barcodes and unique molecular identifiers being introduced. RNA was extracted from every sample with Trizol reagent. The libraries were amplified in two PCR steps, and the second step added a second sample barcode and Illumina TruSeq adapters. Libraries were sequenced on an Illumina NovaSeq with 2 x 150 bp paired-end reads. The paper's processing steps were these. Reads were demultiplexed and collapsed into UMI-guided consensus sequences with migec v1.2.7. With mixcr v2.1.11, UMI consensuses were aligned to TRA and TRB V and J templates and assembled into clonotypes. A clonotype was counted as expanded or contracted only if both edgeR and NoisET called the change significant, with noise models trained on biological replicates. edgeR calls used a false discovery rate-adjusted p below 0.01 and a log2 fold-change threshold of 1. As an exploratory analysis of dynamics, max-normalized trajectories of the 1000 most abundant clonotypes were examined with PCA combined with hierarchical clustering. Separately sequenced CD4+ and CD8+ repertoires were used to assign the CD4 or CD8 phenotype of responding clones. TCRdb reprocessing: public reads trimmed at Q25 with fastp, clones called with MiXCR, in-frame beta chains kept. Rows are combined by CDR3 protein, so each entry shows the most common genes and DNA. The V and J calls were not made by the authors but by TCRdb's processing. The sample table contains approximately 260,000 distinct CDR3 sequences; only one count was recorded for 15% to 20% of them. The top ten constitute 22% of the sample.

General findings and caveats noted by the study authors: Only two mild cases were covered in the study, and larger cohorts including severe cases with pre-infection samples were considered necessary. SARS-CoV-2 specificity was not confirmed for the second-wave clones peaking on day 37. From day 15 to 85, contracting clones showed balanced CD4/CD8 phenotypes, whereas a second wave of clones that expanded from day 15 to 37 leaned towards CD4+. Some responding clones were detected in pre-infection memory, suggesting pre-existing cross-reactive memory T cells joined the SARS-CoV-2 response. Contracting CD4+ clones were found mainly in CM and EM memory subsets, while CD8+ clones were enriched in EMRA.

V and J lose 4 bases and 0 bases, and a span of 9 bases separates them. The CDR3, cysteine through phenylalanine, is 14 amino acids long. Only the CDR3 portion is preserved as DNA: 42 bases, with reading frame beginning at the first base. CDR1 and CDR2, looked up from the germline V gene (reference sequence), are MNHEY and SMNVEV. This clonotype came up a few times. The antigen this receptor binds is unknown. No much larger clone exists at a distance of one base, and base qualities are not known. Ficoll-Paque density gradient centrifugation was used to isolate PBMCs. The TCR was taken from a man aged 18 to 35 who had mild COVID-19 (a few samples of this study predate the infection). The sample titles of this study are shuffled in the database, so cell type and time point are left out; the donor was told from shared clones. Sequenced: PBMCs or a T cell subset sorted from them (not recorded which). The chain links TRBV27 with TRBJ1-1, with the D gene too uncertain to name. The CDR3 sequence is CASSSGFMNTEAFF. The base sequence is TGTGCCAGCAGTTCGGGGTTCATGAACACTGAAGCTTTCTTT.